One sample yielded the 23 T cell receptor beta chains listed below, sequenced in a study of cytomegalovirus exposure and HLA in healthy donors. The PCR had 60 Vbeta and 13 Jbeta primers. TCRdb's copy holds only in-frame clones and misses some; the assay was immunoSEQ multiplex PCR. The specimen's table records around 100,000 clones. The sample consisted of PBMCs. The source is a man aged 45-60 years in good health and CMV-seronegative.

J is TRBJ2-1 and V is TRBV27; D is perhaps TRBD1 (6 bases). Per germline, CDR1 MNHEY and CDR2 SMNVEV (reference sequence). CDR3 length: 13 amino acids. V was cut by 3 bases and J by 8 bases, with 11 bases left in between. Here the CDR3 reads CASSFRPGDEQFF. The DNA of the CDR3 is TGTGCCAGCAGTTTCCGCCCAGGGGATGAGCAGTTCTTC.

The chain combines TRBV5-4 with TRBJ1-3; D might be TRBD1 (5 bases). The V gene lost 4 bases and the J gene lost 3 bases, with 11 bases spanning the gap. The CDR3 runs 14 residues. CDR1 and CDR2 (germline): SGHNT, YYREEE (reference sequence). The DNA of the CDR3 is TGTGCCAGCAGCGCGTGGGACTTTGGAAACACCATATATTTT. It codes for CASSAWDFGNTIYF. The whole variable domain, filled in from reference TRBV5-4 and TRBJ1-3, reads ETGVTQSPTHLIKTRGQQVTLRCSSQSGHNTVSWYQQALGQGPQFIFQYYREEENGRGNFPPRFSGLQFPNYSSELNVNALELDDSALYLCASSAWDFGNTIYFGEGSWLTVV.

The chain links TRBV7-3 to TRBJ2-3; tentative D call: TRBD2 (6 bases). The CDR3 totals 16 residues. Per the germline V gene, CDR1 is SGHTA and CDR2 is FQGTGA. Trimming removed 5 bases at V and 6 bases at J, with 21 bases between. This CDR3 is CASSPYSGNEGDTQYF. CDR3 in DNA: TGTGCCAGCAGCCCCTATAGCGGAAACGAAGGGGATACGCAGTATTTT.

The V gene is TRBV5-1, the J gene TRBJ2-5, with TRBD1 matching 7 bases. Near its end, the DNA agrees better with TRBJ2-7, so the J call may be wrong. The V gene's germline CDR1 is SGHRS and CDR2 YFSETQ. The CDR3 is 15 residues long. CDR3 sequence (DNA): TGCGCCAGCAGCTTTTCCGGGACAGATTTTTACGAGCAGTACTTC. Amino acid sequence: CASSFSGTDFYEQYF.

The V call is TRBV10-3, the J call TRBJ2-5; 9 nucleotides match TRBD2. Germline V gene lookup returns CDR1 ENHRY and CDR2 SYGVKD. CDR3 size: 16 residues. V shed 0 bases and J 0 bases; nucleotides not matched to a gene: 2. In DNA form, the CDR3 reads TGTGCCATCAGTGAGTCGCCTAGCGGGGACCAAGAGACCCAGTACTTC. Translating gives CAISESPSGDQETQYF.

V and J are TRBV6-6 and TRBJ1-2; D is uncertain. The length of the CDR3 is 13 residues. Germline CDR1 MNHNY, CDR2 SVGAGI (reference sequence). V shed 2 bases and J shed 6 bases, with 10 bases lying between them. The CDR3 is CASSYTGVHGYTF. The CDR3 DNA follows: TGTGCCAGCAGTTACACCGGGGTGCATGGCTACACCTTC.

The chain carries TRBV19 and TRBJ2-1; a weak D match, TRBD1 (6 bases). Germline V gene data show CDR1 as LNHDA and CDR2 as SQIVND (reference sequence). V lost 5 bases and J lost 8, with 19 bases in between. The CDR3 length is 15 residues. The CDR3 here is CASSFGTIASDEQFF. CDR3 bases: TGTGCCAGTAGTTTCGGGACAATAGCCAGCGATGAGCAGTTCTTC.

This chain uses TRBV2 with TRBJ1-1; D remains unclear. From germline, CDR1 is SNHLY and CDR2 FYNNEI. Trimming removed 4 bases from V and 0 bases from J, with 9 bases in between. The CDR3 extends over 14 amino acids. The chain's CDR3 is CASSVFAVNTEAFF. CDR3 nucleotides: TGTGCCAGCAGTGTATTCGCAGTGAACACTGAAGCTTTCTTT. Complete variable domain (other parts from reference TRBV2 and TRBJ1-1): EPEVTQTPSHQVTQMGQEVILRCVPISNHLYFYWYRQILGQKVEFLVSFYNNEISEKSEIFDDQFSVERPDGSNFTLKIRSTKLEDSAMYFCASSVFAVNTEAFFGQGTRLTVV.

The CDR3 sequence is CASSLVMYYGYTF. As DNA, the CDR3 is TGTGCCAGCAGCTTAGTTATGTACTATGGCTACACCTTC. The chain couples TRBV11-2 to TRBJ1-2; D is unclear. V lost 1 base and J lost 3, with 6 bases in between. The CDR3 is made up of 13 amino acids. CDR1 is SGHAT, CDR2 FQNNGV, per germline.

V is TRBV6-5 and J is TRBJ1-1; TRBD1 might be the D (5 bases). The ends were cut back, 5 bases at V and 6 bases at J, with 10 bases in the middle. This CDR3 comprises 12 residues. Germline V CDR1 and CDR2: MNHEY, SVGAGI. The CDR3 here is CASSRGGAEAFF. The DNA for the CDR3 is TGTGCCAGCAGTCGGGGGGGGGCTGAAGCTTTCTTT.

This chain joins TRBV2 and TRBJ1-2; D perhaps matches TRBD1 (5 bases). CDR1 and CDR2 from the germline V gene are SNHLY and FYNNEI. The CDR3 extends over 13 amino acids. Between the trimmed V and J ends, which lost 3 bases and 6 bases, there was a span of 11 bases. The DNA for the CDR3 is TGTGCCAGCAGTGAGTCAGGGTACGATGGCTACACCTTC. Translated, it gives CASSESGYDGYTF.

The rearrangement links TRBV5-1 to TRBJ1-1, with D tentatively TRBD1 (5 bases). CDR3 length: 13 amino acids. V was clipped by 3 bases and J by 2 bases, with 8 bases between them. Per the germline V gene, CDR1 is SGHRS and CDR2 is YFSETQ. In DNA, the CDR3 is TGCGCCAGCAGCTCGACAGTTAACACTGAAGCTTTCTTT. This encodes CASSSTVNTEAFF.

The gene calls are TRBV6-5 and TRBJ2-3, with D perhaps TRBD1 (6 bases). The CDR3 sequence is 15 residues long. Trimming removed 5 bases from V and 0 bases from J, with 12 bases in between. From germline, CDR1 is MNHEY and CDR2 SVGAGI. CDR3 loop: CASSPWGQSTDTQYF. In DNA form, the CDR3 reads TGTGCCAGCAGTCCCTGGGGGCAGAGCACAGATACGCAGTATTTT.

V is TRBV28 and J is TRBJ2-7, with 8 bases that match TRBD1. V gave up 7 bases and J gave up 4 bases; unmatched junction bases: 9. Germline V gene data show CDR1 as MDHEN and CDR2 as SYDVKM. This CDR3 region has 14 residues. The DNA for the CDR3 is TGTGCCAGCACTCATGGACAGGGATTGTACGAGCAGTACTTC. It specifies CASTHGQGLYEQYF.

J is TRBJ2-1 and V is TRBV6-6; no firm D call. The CDR3 is made up of 15 amino acids. Trimming pared 3 bases from V and 8 bases from J, leaving 17 bases between. Germline-derived CDR1 and CDR2 are MNHNY and SVGAGI (reference sequence). CDR3 loop: CASSYRLPSRDEQFF. The DNA for the CDR3 is TGTGCCAGCAGTTATCGGCTTCCCTCTCGGGATGAGCAGTTCTTC.

The chain has TRBV12-5 and TRBJ1-1; D might be TRBD1 (5 bases). From germline, CDR1 is LGHNT and CDR2 FRNRAP. With 2 bases removed from V and 2 bases from J, the gap between germline ends came to 12 bases. The CDR3 totals 15 residues. In nucleotides, the CDR3 is TGTGCTAGTGGTTTGACAGGATGGGAAAACACTGAAGCTTTCTTT. The encoded protein is CASGLTGWENTEAFF.

The CDR3 reads CASSLAVPETQYF. The CDR3 DNA is TGTGCCAGCAGCTTGGCGGTGCCTGAGACCCAGTACTTC. V is TRBV5-6 and J is TRBJ2-5; D is undetermined. The V end was cut by 0 bases, the J end by 5 bases, with 8 bases between. The CDR3 has 13 residues. Per the germline V gene, CDR1 is SGHDT and CDR2 is YYEEEE.

This rearrangement joins TRBV19 to TRBJ2-4; weak D call: TRBD2 (5 bases). Trimming stripped 4 bases from V and 9 bases from J, with 10 bases between. Germline CDR1 LNHDA, CDR2 SQIVND (reference sequence). The CDR3 totals 12 residues. CDR3 DNA: TGTGCCAGTAGTAAAGTCGAGGGCATTCAGTACTTC. Translation: CASSKVEGIQYF.

J is TRBJ2-7 and V is TRBV12-5; D possibly corresponds to TRBD1 (5 bases). Germline CDR1 and CDR2: LGHNT and FRNRAP. Trimming pared 7 bases from V and 3 bases from J, leaving 13 bases between. This CDR3 region has 13 residues. The chain's CDR3 is CASATTVLYEQYF. The DNA for the CDR3 is TGTGCTAGTGCTACGACAGTCCTCTACGAGCAGTACTTC.

V gene TRBV27 combines with J gene TRBJ1-6; possibly TRBD1 for D (5 bases). V dropped 2 bases and J dropped 6 bases, with 14 bases sitting between them. Germline CDR1 and CDR2: MNHEY and SMNVEV (reference sequence). The CDR3 runs 16 residues. The CDR3 sequence is CASSLSEGEVNSPLHF. DNA of the CDR3: TGTGCCAGCAGTTTAAGCGAAGGGGAGGTTAATTCACCCCTCCACTTT.

CDR3 DNA sequence: TGCGCCAGCAGCCAAGTTCAGGAGGTTGGTAGAGCTTTCTTT. Translated, it gives CASSQVQEVGRAFF. The chain employs TRBV4-1 and TRBJ1-1; D not certain. CDR3 size: 14 residues. The V end lost 1 base, the J end lost 10 bases, and 16 bases lay between the germline ends. Germline V gene lookup returns CDR1 MGHRA and CDR2 YSYEKL.

V and J are TRBV4-3 and TRBJ1-4; 7 bases map to TRBD1. This CDR3 comprises 15 residues. Germline CDR1 LGHNA, CDR2 YSLEER. V lost 4 bases to trimming and J lost 5 bases; unmatched junction nucleotides: 7. The CDR3 protein is CASSLGTVNNEKLFF. CDR3 sequence (DNA): TGCGCCAGCAGCCTCGGGACAGTTAACAATGAAAAACTGTTTTTT.

The chain uses TRBV7-2 and TRBJ2-3; 11 positions agree with TRBD2. Germline V lookup: CDR1 SGHTA, CDR2 FQGNSA. The CDR3 runs to 16 residues. V lost 1 base, J lost 8 bases, and 8 bases stayed unmatched. The CDR3 DNA sequence: TGTGCCAGCAGCTTAGAGGGTAGCGGGGGGGCAGGTACGCAGTATTTT. Its translation: CASSLEGSGGAGTQYF.